This TCR beta chain was recovered during a study of cytomegalovirus exposure and HLA in healthy donors (dated by TCRdb to the late 2010s). At the level of the whole study: According to an earlier analysis of a few hundred of the donors, some 170 million T cells yielded some 120 million unique TCR beta sequences and approximately 300 Gb of sequence data. An early release that covered about 600 HLA-typed donors contained 250 to 350 gigabases of sequencing data and 70 million to 100 million unique TCR sequences. The genetic ancestry cluster associated with self-reported Caucasian donors included over 65% of the approximately 400 genotyped donors. The aim of the study was to test whether cataloging public T cell receptors could identify signatures of past pathogen exposure. The study profiled the T cell repertoires of more than 500 subjects by immunosequencing and related them to cytomegalovirus serostatus. Along with the roughly 670-subject first cohort, a separate validation cohort of over 90 different subjects was used. The study combined high-throughput TCR immunosequencing, statistical association of individual TCRs with disease status, and machine learning to predict cytomegalovirus infection status. A later analysis re-examined previously published TCR beta repertoires from more than 600 donors and added high-resolution HLA genotyping to investigate patterns of TCR occurrence. Rather than drawing on any new phenotypic data, the later analysis identified candidate immune exposures from TCR beta sequences and the way those sequences occurred across donors. In an earlier analysis of a few hundred of the donors, high-throughput TCR beta sequencing was used to judge whether each TCR beta V gene segment behaved as functional or pseudogenic. Donor age, sex, ethnicity and CMV serostatus were compiled together with the repertoire data. A later genetic analysis used genome-wide SNP genotypes for about 55% of the 666 donors, treating that subset as a discovery cohort. Every repertoire in the discovery cohort had been generated on one and the same sequencing platform. HLA typing covered class I and class II loci at four-digit resolution. The number of typed donors differed by locus: about 620-630 for A, B, C, DRB1 and DQB1; 522 for DQA1; approximately 600 for DPA1; and roughly 450 for DPB1. Roughly five DR-DQ haplotypes were handled as single units for association and clustering because linkage in the cohort was strong. Among some 400 genotyped donors of the cohort, an average of about 220,000 unique TCR beta nucleotide sequences was sequenced per donor, of which roughly 18% were non-productive. Paper-wide results and their limitations: In a later analysis, several top co-occurrence clusters were reported to appear linked to parvovirus B19, influenza, CMV and Epstein-Barr virus. The classifier was reported to diagnose cytomegalovirus status with high specificity and sensitivity in both the original cohort and the validation cohort. In vitro tests confirmed that a few of the cytomegalovirus-associated TCR beta chains recognize cytomegalovirus antigens. A cluster of highly shared sequence variants was judged likely to represent a technical artifact of the sequencing pipeline. A total of 150 to 200 TCR beta chains were listed by the study as associated with cytomegalovirus. A further reported finding was that TCR beta sequences accurately predicted the HLA-A and HLA-B alleles for most subjects in the first cohort. Most CMV-associated TCR beta chains appeared to be HLA-restricted in a later analysis, and the HLA associations seemed to be driven largely by CMV exposure. For the cohort, immune exposure information was limited to CMV serostatus. Assigning TCR associations to individual alleles was difficult when HLA alleles, especially DR and DQ, strongly co-occurred. V-gene and J-gene trimming of TCR beta chains was associated with a missense DCLRE1C variant in a later genetic analysis, and the association was replicated in an independent cohort. A later genetic analysis reported fewer N-insertions in productive TCRs among donors in an Asian-associated ancestry cluster than the roughly 700-donor mean. Some IMGT-functional V segments, including TRBV6-2 and TRBV6-3, could not be distinguished by the 87-base-pair reads and were therefore excluded. This cohort had only TCR beta chains sequenced, and the lack of alpha or paired-chain data limited which features could be detected. HLA typing was unavailable for some donors at each locus, so association tests used only the typed subset. Across donors, most TCR sequences were observed very rarely, whereas some public TCRs were present in many individuals. At a false discovery rate of 0.05, a later analysis linked under 20,000 TCR beta sequences to specific HLA alleles. Correlated functional status among segregating V segments might be attributable to linkage disequilibrium, but an unknown experimental factor could not be ruled out. According to the authors, the approach could potentially be generalized to other disease states and immunological phenotypes. In a later analysis, the rate of TCR association differed among HLA loci, with DRB1 alleles having the most associated TCRs and HLA-C alleles having the fewest. Sequencing depth was assumed to be roughly uniform across donors in the presence/absence analyses, though that assumption may not hold. In a later analysis, HLA-associated TCR beta chains showed more clonal expansion and lower generation probabilities than non-associated chains that were equally common. In an earlier analysis of around 600 of the donors, most TCR beta V segments appeared in productive rearrangements about 90% or about 30% of the time, broadly matching IMGT annotations. The earlier analysis of fewer than 750 of the donors excluded 15 to 20 rarely observed V segments, including chromosome 9 orphons, because counts were too low.

With respect to this clone: The antigen it binds to is not known. No base-level quality is on record; no much larger clone is a single base apart.

As encoded in the germline V gene, CDR1 is SGDLS while CDR2 is YYNGEE. Taken from cysteine to phenylalanine, the CDR3 has 17 residues. Only the CDR3 region is kept as DNA, spanning 51 bases read in frame from base 1. Here V drops 3 bases and J drops 1 base, and the junction holds 6 bases not matched to any gene. Receptor libraries were prepared by the immunoSEQ multiplex PCR assay. A mixture of 60 forward primers for TCR Vbeta segments and 13 reverse primers for TCR Jbeta segments was used in the multiplex PCR. The CDR3 region of rearranged TCR beta genes was amplified from genomic DNA with a multiplex PCR assay. Amplified TCR beta libraries were sequenced as 87-base-pair reads on the Illumina HiSeq System. The published analysis was carried out like this. In a later analysis, 80 million or so unique TCR beta chains were counted across the roughly 700 repertoires, and around 10 million of these chains were shared by at least two donors. Raw reads were error-corrected and collapsed into unique sequences with a nearest-neighbor algorithm that merged closely related sequences to remove PCR and sequencing errors. To assign V, D and J gene segments, CDR3 sequences were aligned to IMGT reference sequences. Each retained sequence needed at least a six-nucleotide match to both a V gene segment and a J gene segment. Rearrangements were called productive when the CDR3 lacked stop codons and stayed in frame with V and J; all others were non-productive. CDR3 was defined by IMGT convention, running from the second conserved V-encoded cysteine to the conserved J-encoded phenylalanine. The earlier analysis of roughly 590 of the donors excluded any sequence lacking an unambiguous match to a single V gene segment. An earlier analysis of approximately 590 of the donors called V segments functional above 56.7% productive rearrangements and segregating when the between-donor standard deviation exceeded 5%. A statistical classification framework was built for diagnosing cytomegalovirus status from the catalog of TCR beta chain sequences. V and J gene assignment, in a later analysis, came from comparing TCR nucleotide sequences with IMGT/GENE-DB human TR gene sequences. A later analysis assigned CDR3 sequences and most-parsimonious VDJ recombination scenarios with the TCRdist pipeline. A later analysis defined each TCR beta chain by its CDR3 amino acid sequence plus V-gene family, and excluded reads lacking a unique V-gene family. In a later analysis, around 650 highly shared, low-generation-probability nucleotide sequences were removed to address suspected cross-contamination and a sequencing artifact. For each public chain, a later analysis derived a clonal expansion index from normalized ranks of inferred template counts within each repertoire. Generation probabilities in a later analysis came from a VDJ recombination model fitted to out-of-frame rearrangements, and those results were checked against IGoR. In a later analysis, hypergeometric tests were used to score TCR-TCR, TCR-HLA and TCR-CMV co-occurrence, with a repertoire-size bias correction applied to TCR pairs. False discovery rates were estimated in a later analysis by permuting HLA or CMV assignments 20 times. In a later analysis, co-occurring TCRs were grouped using DBSCAN, and TCRdist sequence similarity was added for clustering within HLA-allele-positive subsets. Repertoires with fewer than 30,000 or more than 120,000 public chains were left out of co-occurrence clustering, as were four to six repertoires with anomalous nucleotide sharing. Drawn from immuneACCESS, this table holds only the in-frame rearrangements with V and J called that TCRdb kept. Clones are partly lost; checked studies trace under half to an unresolved V gene and leave the rest unexplained. For V, J and clone size, that table is used; D and trimming come from the DNA. The sample yields just over 150,000 clones; roughly 84% were counted once. The top ten constitute about 2% of the sample.

In total, roughly 670 healthy bone marrow donors made up the cohort. At the time of sampling, all cohort members were nominally healthy, though unrecorded immune exposures were likely present. The donor was CMV seropositive and was included in the group of 250 to 300 seropositive cohort members. A peripheral blood sample was provided by each donor, and peripheral blood mononuclear cells were used for TCR beta sequencing. The Qiagen DNeasy Blood Extraction Kit was used to extract genomic DNA from the blood cell samples. Sequenced sample: PBMCs. The chain joins TRBV9 to TRBJ2-2, with 10 bases matching TRBD2. This clonotype originated in a man younger than 35 in good health and CMV-seropositive. This receptor has the CDR3 CASSAGPSGGNTGELFF. The sequenced DNA is TGTGCCAGCAGCGCGGGCCCTAGCGGGGGGAACACCGGGGAGCTGTTTTTT.